Detailed here is one TCR beta chain. Its matching antigen is unknown. The CDR3 loop spans 15 amino acids. Trimming removed 5 bases from V and 10 bases from J, with 21 bases in between. Per the germline V gene, CDR1 is MNHNS and CDR2 is SASEGT. These data are taken from a study of graft-versus-host responses after intestinal transplantation. Study information: Multivisceral, liver-intestinal, or isolated intestinal grafts went to recipients. Study-wide findings and caveats: Researchers found GvH clones in recipient marrow, and some showed up first in ileum or blood.

The method was immunoSEQ multiplex PCR; TCRdb's version includes in-frame clones alone and lacks a portion of them. This table holds thousands of clones, around 93% found once. Here the sequenced sample was PBMCs, taken around 30 days after intestinal transplant. The chain employs TRBV6-1 and TRBJ2-1; D possibly corresponds to TRBD2 (5 bases). The sequence was obtained from a human patient who received an intestinal transplant, so some T cells may come from the graft donor. The CDR3 sequence: CASSRSGGLMSEQFF. CDR3 DNA: TGTGCCAGCAGTCGGAGCGGAGGCCTCATGAGCGAGCAGTTCTTC.